These 8 T cell receptor beta chains share one sample of origin, sequenced in a study of blood T cell repertoires in COVID-19 (dated by TCRdb to the early 2020s). Preparation of the library involved the immunoSEQ multiplex PCR assay. Entries here come from immuneACCESS through TCRdb and include only in-frame sequences with V and J called. Some clones fail to appear in such tables; in the studies checked, an unresolved V gene covers under half of the shortfall, and the cause of the remainder is unknown. The sample has about 260,000 clones on record, approximately 86% of them singletons. The top ten clonotypes cover about 9.2% of the sample. Material for sequencing was peripheral blood. These receptor sequences come from a man aged 35-49 years who had recovered from COVID-19.

This clone has just a few counts. The rearrangement links TRBV19 to TRBJ2-3, with 7 bases matching TRBD1. The CDR3 runs to 17 residues. The trim removed 3 bases at V and 1 base at J, leaving 10 bases unmatched. The germline V gene has CDR1 LNHDA and CDR2 SQIVND (reference sequence). The CDR3 here is CASSMRQTGIGTDTQYF. The CDR3 DNA sequence: TGTGCCAGTAGTATGCGACAGACAGGGATCGGCACAGATACGCAGTATTTT. The full variable domain, in which reference TRBV19 and TRBJ2-3 provide the parts outside the CDR3, is DGGITQSPKYLFRKEGQNVTLSCEQNLNHDAMYWYRQDPGQGLRLIYYSQIVNDFQKGDIAEGYSVSREKKESFPLTVTSAQKNPTAFYLCASSMRQTGIGTDTQYFGPGTRLTVL.

The chain carries TRBV19 and TRBJ2-6; D unresolved. The CDR3 covers 16 residues. Germline V gives CDR1 LNHDA, CDR2 SQIVND (reference sequence). The V gene lost 4 bases and the J gene lost 0 bases, with 10 bases spanning the gap. The CDR3 coding sequence is TGTGCCAGTAGTAAGCATCTACCCTCTGGGGCCAACGTCCTGACTTTC. Translation gives CASSKHLPSGANVLTF. Together with reference TRBV19 and TRBJ2-6, the CDR3 gives the full variable domain: DGGITQSPKYLFRKEGQNVTLSCEQNLNHDAMYWYRQDPGQGLRLIYYSQIVNDFQKGDIAEGYSVSREKKESFPLTVTSAQKNPTAFYLCASSKHLPSGANVLTFGAGSRLTVL.

This chain links TRBV18 with TRBJ2-7; D gene unclear. V lost 1 base, J lost 3 bases, and 13 bases lay in between. CDR1 and CDR2 from the germline V gene are KGHSH and LQKENI. The CDR3 is made up of 15 amino acids. CDR3 sequence: CASSPLFSRGYEQYF. In nucleotides, the CDR3 is TGTGCCAGCTCACCACTTTTCTCGAGAGGCTACGAGCAGTACTTC.

The chain uses TRBV7-2 and TRBJ2-2; TRBD1 aligns across 11 bases. With V trimmed by 2 bases and J by 6 bases, 8 bases remained unmatched. The CDR3 totals 17 residues. Germline assignment: CDR1 SGHTA and CDR2 FQGNSA. The CDR3: CASSLKLPGQGAGELFF. The CDR3 DNA is TGTGCCAGCAGCTTAAAGCTTCCGGGACAGGGGGCCGGGGAGCTGTTTTTT.

The chain employs TRBV24-1 and TRBJ2-3, with TRBD1 matching 9 bases. Trimming cost V 4 bases and J 4 bases; bases outside gene matches: 5. The CDR3 contains 15 residues. Germline CDR1 and CDR2: KGHDR and SFDVKD. The DNA for the CDR3 is TGTGCCACCAGTGACTCCGGGGACAGGGCAGATACGCAGTATTTT. Residues: CATSDSGDRADTQYF.

This clone came up many times. This chain's CDR3 is CASSTAEVSEQFF. In nucleotides, the CDR3 is TGTGCCAGCAGTACCGCGGAGGTCAGTGAGCAGTTCTTC. The genes are TRBV6-2 or TRBV6-3 and TRBJ2-1; D may be TRBD2 (5 bases). Germline V gene lookup returns CDR1 MNHEY and CDR2 SVGEGT. The CDR3 is 13 residues long. Trimming took off 5 bases at V and 9 bases at J, with 14 bases between the two ends.

This chain connects TRBV5-4 to TRBJ1-1, with D perhaps TRBD1 (6 bases). The CDR3 has 15 amino acids. Looked up from germline, CDR1 is SGHNT and CDR2 is YYREEE (reference sequence). Trimming took off 5 bases at V and 4 bases at J, with 18 bases between the two ends. The CDR3 sequence: CASRRGGPEGTEAFF. In DNA form, the CDR3 reads TGTGCCAGCAGGAGGGGGGGGCCGGAGGGCACTGAAGCTTTCTTT. Filled out from reference TRBV5-4 and TRBJ1-1, the complete variable domain reads ETGVTQSPTHLIKTRGQQVTLRCSSQSGHNTVSWYQQALGQGPQFIFQYYREEENGRGNFPPRFSGLQFPNYSSELNVNALELDDSALYLCASRRGGPEGTEAFFGQGTRLTVV.

J is TRBJ2-3 and V is TRBV9, with D perhaps matching TRBD1 (6 bases). Germline V gene lookup returns CDR1 SGDLS and CDR2 YYNGEE. V gave up 4 bases and J gave up 0 bases, with 9 bases separating them. CDR3 length: 14 residues. The CDR3 loop is CASSQGSSTDTQYF. The CDR3 DNA reads as TGTGCCAGCAGCCAGGGGAGTAGCACAGATACGCAGTATTTT.